The sequence of this TCR beta chain was determined in a study of blood T cells in healthy people across ages. Regarding the study as a whole: PBMCs went unsorted, and a conclusive naive versus antigen-experienced comparison was therefore prevented.

Comments on this clonotype: The antigen remains unidentified.

Sample-barcoded 5' priming and a J-beta primer mix drove a second PCR of about 6 to 12 cycles. A template-switch adaptor with 12 random nucleotides tagged each cDNA molecule. TCRdb re-analysed the 5' RACE reads in MiXCR, keeping a single row per CDR3 protein. Among some 780,000 distinct CDR3 sequences listed, approximately 53% were seen once. This receptor was taken from a man between 40 and 49 years old in good health. Sequencing used blood.

Written as DNA, the CDR3 is TGTGCAAGTCGACCCGACAGGGCACGTCAGCCCCAGCATTTT. Its protein is CASRPDRARQPQHF. This rearrangement joins TRBV12-2 to TRBJ1-5; the table's TRBD1 call for D was not verified on the DNA. TRBV12-2 is deemed a pseudogene. This CDR3 has 14 residues.